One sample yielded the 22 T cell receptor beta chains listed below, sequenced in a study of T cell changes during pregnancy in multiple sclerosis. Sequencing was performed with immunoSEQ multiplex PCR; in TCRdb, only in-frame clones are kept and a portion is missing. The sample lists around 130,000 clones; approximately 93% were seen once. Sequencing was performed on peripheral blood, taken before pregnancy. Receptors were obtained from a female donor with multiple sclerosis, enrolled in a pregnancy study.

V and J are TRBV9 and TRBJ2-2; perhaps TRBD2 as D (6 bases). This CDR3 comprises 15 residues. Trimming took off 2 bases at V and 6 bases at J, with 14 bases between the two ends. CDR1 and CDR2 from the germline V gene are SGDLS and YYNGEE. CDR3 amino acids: CASSVEGSRAGELFF. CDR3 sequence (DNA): TGTGCCAGCAGCGTGGAGGGGTCGCGGGCCGGGGAGCTGTTTTTT.

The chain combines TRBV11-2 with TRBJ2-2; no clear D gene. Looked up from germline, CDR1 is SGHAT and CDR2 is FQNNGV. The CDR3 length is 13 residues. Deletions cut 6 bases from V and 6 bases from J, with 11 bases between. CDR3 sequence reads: CASRIGVPGELFF. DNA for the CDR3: TGTGCCAGCAGGATCGGTGTGCCCGGGGAGCTGTTTTTT. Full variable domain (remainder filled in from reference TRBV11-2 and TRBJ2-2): EAGVAQSPRYKIIEKRQSVAFWCNPISGHATLYWYQQILGQGPKLLIQFQNNGVVDDSQLPKDRFSAERLKGVDSTLKIQPAKLEDSAVYLCASRIGVPGELFFGEGSRLTVL.

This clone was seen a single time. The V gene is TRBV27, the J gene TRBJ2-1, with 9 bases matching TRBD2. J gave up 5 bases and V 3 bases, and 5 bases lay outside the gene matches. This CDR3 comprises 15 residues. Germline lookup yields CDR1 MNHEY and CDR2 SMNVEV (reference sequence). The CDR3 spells CASSFSGSRNNEQFF. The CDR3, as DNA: TGTGCCAGCAGTTTTAGCGGGAGCAGAAACAATGAGCAGTTCTTC.

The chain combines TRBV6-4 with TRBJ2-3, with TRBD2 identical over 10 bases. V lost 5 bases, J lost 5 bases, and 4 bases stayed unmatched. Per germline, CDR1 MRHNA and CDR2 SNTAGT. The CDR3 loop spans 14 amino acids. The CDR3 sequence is CASSSGRAGDTQYF. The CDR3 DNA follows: TGTGCCAGCAGTAGCGGGAGGGCCGGAGATACGCAGTATTTT.

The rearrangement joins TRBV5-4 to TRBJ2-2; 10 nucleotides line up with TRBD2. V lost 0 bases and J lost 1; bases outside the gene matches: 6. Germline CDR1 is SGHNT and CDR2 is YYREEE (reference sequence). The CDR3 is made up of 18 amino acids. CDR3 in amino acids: CASSLVSSGRRNTGELFF. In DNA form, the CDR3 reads TGTGCCAGCAGCTTGGTTTCTAGCGGGAGACGGAACACCGGGGAGCTGTTTTTT.

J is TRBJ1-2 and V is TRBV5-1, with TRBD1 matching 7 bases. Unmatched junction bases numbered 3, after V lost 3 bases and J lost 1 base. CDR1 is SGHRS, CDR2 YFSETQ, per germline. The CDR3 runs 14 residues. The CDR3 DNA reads TGCGCCAGCAGCTCGGCAGGGGGTAACTATGGCTACACCTTC. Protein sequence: CASSSAGGNYGYTF.

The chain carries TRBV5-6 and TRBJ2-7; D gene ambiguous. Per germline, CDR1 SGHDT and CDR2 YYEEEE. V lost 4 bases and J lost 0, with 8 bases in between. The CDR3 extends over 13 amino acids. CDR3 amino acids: CASSQESSYEQYF. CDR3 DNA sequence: TGTGCCAGCAGCCAGGAAAGCTCCTACGAGCAGTACTTC.

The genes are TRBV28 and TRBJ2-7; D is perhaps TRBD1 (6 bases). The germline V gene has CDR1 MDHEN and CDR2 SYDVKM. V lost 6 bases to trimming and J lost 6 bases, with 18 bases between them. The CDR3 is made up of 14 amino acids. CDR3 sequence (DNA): TGTGCCAGCAGGTCCCCCGGGACAAGTGGCGAGCAGTACTTC. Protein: CASRSPGTSGEQYF. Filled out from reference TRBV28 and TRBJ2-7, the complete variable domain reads DVKVTQSSRYLVKRTGEKVFLECVQDMDHENMFWYRQDPGLGLRLIYFSYDVKMKEKGDIPEGYSVSREKKERFSLILESASTNQTSMYLCASRSPGTSGEQYFGPGTRLTVT.

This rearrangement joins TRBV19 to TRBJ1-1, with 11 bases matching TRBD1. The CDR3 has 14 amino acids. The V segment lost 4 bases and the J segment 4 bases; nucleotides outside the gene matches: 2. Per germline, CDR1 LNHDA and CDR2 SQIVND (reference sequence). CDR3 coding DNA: TGTGCCAGTAGTAGGACAGGGGGCTTCACTGAAGCTTTCTTT. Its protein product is CASSRTGGFTEAFF.

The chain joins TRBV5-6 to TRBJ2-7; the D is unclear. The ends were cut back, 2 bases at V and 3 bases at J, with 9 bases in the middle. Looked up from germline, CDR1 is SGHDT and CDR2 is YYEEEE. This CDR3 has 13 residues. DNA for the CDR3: TGTGCCAGCAGCTTTAATCCCAGCTACGAGCAGTACTTC. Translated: CASSFNPSYEQYF.

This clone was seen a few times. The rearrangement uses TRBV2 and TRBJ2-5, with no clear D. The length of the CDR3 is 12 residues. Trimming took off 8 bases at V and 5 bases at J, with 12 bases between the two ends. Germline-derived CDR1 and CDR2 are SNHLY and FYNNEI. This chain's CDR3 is CASGNPLETQYF. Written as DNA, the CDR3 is TGTGCCAGCGGCAACCCCTTGGAGACCCAGTACTTC. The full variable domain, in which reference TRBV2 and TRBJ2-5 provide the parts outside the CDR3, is EPEVTQTPSHQVTQMGQEVILRCVPISNHLYFYWYRQILGQKVEFLVSFYNNEISEKSEIFDDQFSVERPDGSNFTLKIRSTKLEDSAMYFCASGNPLETQYFGPGTRLLVL.

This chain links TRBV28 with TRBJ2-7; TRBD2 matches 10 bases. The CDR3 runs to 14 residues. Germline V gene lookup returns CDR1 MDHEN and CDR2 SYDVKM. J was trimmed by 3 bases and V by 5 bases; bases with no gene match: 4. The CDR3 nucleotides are TGTGCCAGCAGTCCGTTAGCGGGAGGCTACGAGCAGTACTTC. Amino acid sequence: CASSPLAGGYEQYF.

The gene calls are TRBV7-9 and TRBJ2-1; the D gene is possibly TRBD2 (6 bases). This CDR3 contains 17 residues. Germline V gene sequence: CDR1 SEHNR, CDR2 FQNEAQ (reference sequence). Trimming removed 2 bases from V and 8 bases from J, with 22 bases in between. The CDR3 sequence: CASSLSPGGGGLDEQFF. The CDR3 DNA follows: TGTGCCAGCAGCTTATCCCCCGGTGGTGGAGGGTTGGATGAGCAGTTCTTC.

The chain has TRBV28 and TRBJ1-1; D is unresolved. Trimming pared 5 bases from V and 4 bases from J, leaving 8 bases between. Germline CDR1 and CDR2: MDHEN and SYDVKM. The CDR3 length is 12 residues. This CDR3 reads CASSNSVTEAFF. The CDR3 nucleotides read TGTGCCAGCAGTAATTCCGTCACTGAAGCTTTCTTT. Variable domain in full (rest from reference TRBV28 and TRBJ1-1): DVKVTQSSRYLVKRTGEKVFLECVQDMDHENMFWYRQDPGLGLRLIYFSYDVKMKEKGDIPEGYSVSREKKERFSLILESASTNQTSMYLCASSNSVTEAFFGQGTRLTVV.

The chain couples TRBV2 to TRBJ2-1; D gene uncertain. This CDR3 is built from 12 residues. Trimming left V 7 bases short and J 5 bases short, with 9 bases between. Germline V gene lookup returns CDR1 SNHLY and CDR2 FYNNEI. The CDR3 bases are TGTGCCAGCACAGGTCGAAACAATGAGCAGTTCTTC. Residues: CASTGRNNEQFF. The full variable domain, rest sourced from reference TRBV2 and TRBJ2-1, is EPEVTQTPSHQVTQMGQEVILRCVPISNHLYFYWYRQILGQKVEFLVSFYNNEISEKSEIFDDQFSVERPDGSNFTLKIRSTKLEDSAMYFCASTGRNNEQFFGPGTRLTVL.

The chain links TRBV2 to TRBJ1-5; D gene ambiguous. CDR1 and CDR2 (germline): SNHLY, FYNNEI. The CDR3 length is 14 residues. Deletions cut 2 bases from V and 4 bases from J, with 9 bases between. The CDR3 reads CASSESIENQPQHF. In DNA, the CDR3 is TGTGCCAGCAGTGAAAGCATCGAGAATCAGCCCCAGCATTTT.

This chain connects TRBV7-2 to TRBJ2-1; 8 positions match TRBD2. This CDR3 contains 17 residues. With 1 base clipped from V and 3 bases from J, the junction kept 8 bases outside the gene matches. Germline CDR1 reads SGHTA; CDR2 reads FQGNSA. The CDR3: CASSLEPAGEYYNEQFF. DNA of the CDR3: TGTGCCAGCAGCTTAGAGCCAGCGGGGGAGTACTACAATGAGCAGTTCTTC.

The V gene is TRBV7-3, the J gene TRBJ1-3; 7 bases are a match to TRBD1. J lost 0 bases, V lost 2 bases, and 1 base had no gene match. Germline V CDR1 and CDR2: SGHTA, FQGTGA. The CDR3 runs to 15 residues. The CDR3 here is CASSLAGGSGNTIYF. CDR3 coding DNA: TGTGCCAGCAGCTTAGCAGGGGGCTCTGGAAACACCATATATTTT.

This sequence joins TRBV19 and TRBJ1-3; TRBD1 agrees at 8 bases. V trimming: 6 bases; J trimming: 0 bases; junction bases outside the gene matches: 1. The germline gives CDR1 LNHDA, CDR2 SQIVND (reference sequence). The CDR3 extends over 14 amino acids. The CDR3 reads CASRDRDSGNTIYF. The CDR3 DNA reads TGTGCCAGTAGGGACAGGGACTCTGGAAACACCATATATTTT.

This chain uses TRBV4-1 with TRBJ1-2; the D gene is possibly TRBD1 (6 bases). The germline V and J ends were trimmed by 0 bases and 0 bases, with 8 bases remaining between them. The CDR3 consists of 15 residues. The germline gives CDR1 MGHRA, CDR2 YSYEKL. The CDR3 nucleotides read TGCGCCAGCAGCCAAGAAGCAGGGGCTAACTATGGCTACACCTTC. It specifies CASSQEAGANYGYTF.

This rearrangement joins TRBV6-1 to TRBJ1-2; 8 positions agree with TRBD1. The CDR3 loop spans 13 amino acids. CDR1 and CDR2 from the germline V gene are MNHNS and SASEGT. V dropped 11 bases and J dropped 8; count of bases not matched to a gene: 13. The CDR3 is CAASKTGDGGYTF. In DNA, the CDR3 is TGTGCCGCGAGCAAGACAGGGGACGGGGGCTACACCTTC.

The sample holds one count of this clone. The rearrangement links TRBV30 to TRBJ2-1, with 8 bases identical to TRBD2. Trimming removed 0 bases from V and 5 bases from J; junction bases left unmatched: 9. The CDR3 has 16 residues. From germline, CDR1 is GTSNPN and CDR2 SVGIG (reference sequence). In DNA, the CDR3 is TGTGCCTGGAGTGTAAGACTTAGCGGGGTTGACAATGAGCAGTTCTTC. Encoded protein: CAWSVRLSGVDNEQFF.